This T cell receptor (beta chain) was documented in a study of cytomegalovirus exposure and HLA in healthy donors. Study overall: A later analysis reported the same platform for the 110 or so validation repertoires and the 500 to 750 first-cohort repertoires. Regarding the study as a whole: In vitro confirmation showed a few CMV-associated chains to be CMV antigen specific.

The CDR3 has 14 amino acids. With 5 bases removed from V and 4 bases from J, the gap between germline ends came to 15 bases. Germline assignment: CDR1 MNHEY and CDR2 SVGAGI. Worth noting for this clone: As yet, its antigen is unknown.

Data came from immunoSEQ multiplex PCR; TCRdb stores just in-frame clones and leaves some out. The sample shows 180,000 or so clones, 84% of them seen only once. The receptor comes from a woman aged 25 to 45 in good health and CMV-seropositive. V usage is TRBV6-5 and J usage is TRBJ2-7; tentative D call: TRBD2 (7 bases). Input material: PBMCs. The CDR3 spells CASSPLAGAYEQYF. The CDR3 DNA follows: TGTGCCAGCAGTCCACTCGCGGGGGCTTACGAGCAGTACTTC.